These T cell receptor beta chains were read from a single sample in a study of T cell responses to AZD1222 COVID-19 vaccine. The assay was immunoSEQ multiplex PCR, and TCRdb's table has in-frame clones only and misses some. In the table there are around 73,000 clones, about 91% of which are singletons. Sequences were derived from peripheral blood, sampled 28 days after the second AZD1222 dose. Receptors originate from an adult who received the AZD1222 COVID-19 vaccine. Both conserved end residues are part of each CDR3. The D gene is left open where the match is weak. Where a row states a size, it is once, few, many or the class of an expanded clone; other rows omit it.

abundance	d_gene	v_gene	j_gene	CDR3nt	CDR3aa
NA	TRBD2	TRBV19	TRBJ2-3	TGTGCCAGTAGTACCCCCGGGACTAGCGGTAGCACAGATACGCAGTATTTT	CASSTPGTSGSTDTQYF
NA	NA	TRBV14	TRBJ1-6	TGTGCCAACAGAAGCTCCTATAATTCACCCCTCCACTTT	CANRSSYNSPLHF
few	TRBD2	TRBV7-3	TRBJ2-1	TGTGCCAGCAGCTTAAGCGGGGGTGTGGGCAATGAGCAGTTCTTC	CASSLSGGVGNEQFF
NA	NA	TRBV30	TRBJ2-7	TGTGCCTGGAGTCTGGGCAGCCTGACCTACGAGCAGTACTTC	CAWSLGSLTYEQYF
NA	NA	TRBV9	TRBJ1-6	TGTGCCAGCAGCGTACGACAGACCAATTCACCCCTCCACTTT	CASSVRQTNSPLHF
NA	NA	TRBV13	TRBJ2-2	TGTGCCAGCAGCTTACCGAACACCGGGGAGCTGTTTTTT	CASSLPNTGELFF
NA	NA	TRBV6-5	TRBJ1-6	TGTGCCAGCAGGAGGCAGAAGAGTTCACCCCTCCACTTT	CASRRQKSSPLHF
NA	NA	TRBV7-2	TRBJ2-5	TGTGCCAGCAGCCTAGGGGTGCCAGAGACCCAGTACTTC	CASSLGVPETQYF
NA	TRBD1	TRBV6-5	TRBJ2-2	TGTGCCAGCAGTTCTACCGGGACAGGGAACACCGGGGAGCTGTTTTTT	CASSSTGTGNTGELFF
NA	TRBD1	TRBV5-1	TRBJ1-1	TGCGCCAGCAGCTTGGACAGGGGATTGACTGAAGCTTTCTTT	CASSLDRGLTEAFF
NA	TRBD2	TRBV4-1	TRBJ2-1	TGCGCCAGCAGCCAAGAGGCCGGGACTAGCGGGCTCAATGAGCAGTTCTTC	CASSQEAGTSGLNEQFF
NA	TRBD2	TRBV5-1	TRBJ2-1	TGCGCCAGCAGCCGTGCTGCGGGGGGCTACGAGCAGTTCTTC	CASSRAAGGYEQFF
NA	TRBD1	TRBV4-1	TRBJ1-1	TGCGCCAGCAGCCAAGGGGACAGGGGGTGGTACACTGAAGCTTTCTTT	CASSQGDRGWYTEAFF
NA	NA	TRBV4-3	TRBJ2-3	TGCGCCAGCAGCCAAGAGTGGCTAGTGTCAGATACGCAGTATTTT	CASSQEWLVSDTQYF
few	NA	TRBV2	TRBJ1-1	TGTGCCAGCAGGAGGAACCCTGAAGCTTTCTTT	CASRRNPEAFF
NA	NA	TRBV5-5	TRBJ2-2	TGTGCCAGCAGCTTGTCTGGACTATTAAGGGGGGACACCGGGGAGCTGTTTTTT	CASSLSGLLRGDTGELFF
NA	NA	TRBV5-5	TRBJ2-7	TGTGCCAGCAGCCCGACAGTCGGGGCCTTTAACGAGCAGTACTTC	CASSPTVGAFNEQYF
NA	NA	TRBV6-5	TRBJ2-5	TGTGCCAGCAGTTACCCGTATAGGACTGAAGAGACCCAGTACTTC	CASSYPYRTEETQYF
NA	TRBD1	TRBV5-1	TRBJ1-6	TGCGCCAGCAGCTTCGACAGGGTCGTTTCACCCCTCCACTTT	CASSFDRVVSPLHF
NA	NA	TRBV3-1/TRBV3-2	TRBJ1-1	TGTGCCAGCAGCCATCAAACAGGGACCACTGAAGCTTTCTTT	CASSHQTGTTEAFF
NA	NA	TRBV4-1	TRBJ1-2	TGCGCCAGCAGCCAATCGGGGGCAAGCTATGGCTACACCTTC	CASSQSGASYGYTF
NA	TRBD2	TRBV7-8	TRBJ2-7	TGTGCCAGCAGTATCGGGACTAGCGGGGGGCACCTCCCCTACGAGCAGTACTTC	CASSIGTSGGHLPYEQYF
NA	TRBD1	TRBV4-2	TRBJ2-3	TGTGCCAGCAGCCAGGGACAGGCGGGAGATACGCAGTATTTT	CASSQGQAGDTQYF
NA	TRBD2	TRBV9	TRBJ2-2	TGTGCCAGCAGCGTAGTGGGCGCTAGCGGGGGGTCATCCGGCGGGGAGCTGTTTTTT	CASSVVGASGGSSGGELFF
NA	NA	TRBV19	TRBJ2-1	TGTGCCAGTAGTTACTACGGGGATGAGCAGTTCTTC	CASSYYGDEQFF
NA	NA	TRBV28	TRBJ2-3	TGTGCCAGCAGTCGAACGCTAACAGGGATCACAGATACGCAGTATTTT	CASSRTLTGITDTQYF
NA	NA	TRBV5-1	TRBJ1-1	TGCGCCAGCAGCCGGAGGGCGGGGGGCACTGAAGCTTTCTTT	CASSRRAGGTEAFF
NA	TRBD1	TRBV5-1	TRBJ1-6	TGCGCCAGCAGGGAGGGACAGGGAAAAAGGGCCCTCCACTTT	CASREGQGKRALHF
NA	NA	TRBV28	TRBJ1-6	TGTGCCAGCCTAACAGGGTTGAGTAATTCACCCCTCCACTTT	CASLTGLSNSPLHF
once	NA	TRBV12-3/TRBV12-4	TRBJ2-7	TGTGCCAGCACCACGCCCGGAGAGGACGAGCAGTACTTC	CASTTPGEDEQYF
NA	TRBD1	TRBV7-2	TRBJ1-4	TGTGCCAGCAGTTCCCCGGGACAGGGTGTTGAAAAACTGTTTTTT	CASSSPGQGVEKLFF
NA	NA	TRBV3-1/TRBV3-2	TRBJ2-1	TGTGCCAGCAGCGCTCGGAGGGGAAGATTGGGCAATGAGCAGTTCTTC	CASSARRGRLGNEQFF
NA	NA	TRBV20-1	TRBJ2-7	TGCAGTGCTAGTAGTTATGGCCCGGTAGCCTACGAGCAGTACTTC	CSASSYGPVAYEQYF
NA	NA	TRBV2	TRBJ2-1	TGTGCCAGCAGGGAAACCATCCTCTTTGGGGGCGAGCAGTTCTTC	CASRETILFGGEQFF
NA	NA	TRBV5-1	TRBJ1-1	TGCGCCAGCAGCGGGAGTACTGAAGCTTTCTTT	CASSGSTEAFF
NA	NA	TRBV19	TRBJ2-7	TGTGCCAGTAGTATTGGGCAGGGCTACGAGCAGTACTTC	CASSIGQGYEQYF
NA	NA	TRBV29-1	TRBJ2-1	TGCAGCGTTCTGACGGGACTGGGGAATGAGCAGTTCTTC	CSVLTGLGNEQFF
NA	TRBD1	TRBV18	TRBJ1-1	TGTGCCAGCTCACTCTATACAGGGGATATCACTGAAGCTTTCTTT	CASSLYTGDITEAFF
once	NA	TRBV20-1	TRBJ2-1	TGCAGTGCTGCCTCGCAGAATGAGCAGTTCTTC	CSAASQNEQFF
NA	TRBD2	TRBV7-9	TRBJ2-1	TGTGCCAGCAGCTTAGGGGGACTAGTAAATGAGCAGTTCTTC	CASSLGGLVNEQFF
NA	NA	TRBV5-1	TRBJ2-5	TGCGCCAGCAGCTTGGGGGACTTCAAACAAGAGACCCAGTACTTC	CASSLGDFKQETQYF
NA	NA	TRBV7-2	TRBJ2-7	TGTGCCAGCAGCAGGGCCGGAGTCACCTACGAGCAGTACTTC	CASSRAGVTYEQYF
NA	TRBD1	TRBV5-1	TRBJ2-5	TGCGCCAGCAGCTTAGGACAGGGGAAAGAGACCCAGTACTTC	CASSLGQGKETQYF
NA	NA	TRBV27	TRBJ2-1	TGTGCCAGCAGTTTAGACGGCTTCCTACGTAATGAGCAGTTCTTC	CASSLDGFLRNEQFF
NA	TRBD1	TRBV6-6	TRBJ2-5	TGTGCCAGCAGTCCCCTCCCGGGGACAGGTTTGGAGACCCAGTACTTC	CASSPLPGTGLETQYF
NA	NA	TRBV6-5	TRBJ2-1	TGTGCCAGCAGTTTAGGCGGCGGGCGGGATGAGCAGTTCTTC	CASSLGGGRDEQFF
NA	NA	TRBV19	TRBJ2-2	TGTGCCAGTAGTCTGGGAGTAACCGGGGAGCTGTTTTTT	CASSLGVTGELFF
NA	TRBD1	TRBV5-1	TRBJ2-7	TGCGCCAGCAGTCAGGGACAGCTCTCCTACGAGCAGTACTTC	CASSQGQLSYEQYF
NA	NA	TRBV6-4	TRBJ2-3	TGTGCCAGCAGTGACCGACCGGCAGCTACGCAGTATTTT	CASSDRPAATQYF